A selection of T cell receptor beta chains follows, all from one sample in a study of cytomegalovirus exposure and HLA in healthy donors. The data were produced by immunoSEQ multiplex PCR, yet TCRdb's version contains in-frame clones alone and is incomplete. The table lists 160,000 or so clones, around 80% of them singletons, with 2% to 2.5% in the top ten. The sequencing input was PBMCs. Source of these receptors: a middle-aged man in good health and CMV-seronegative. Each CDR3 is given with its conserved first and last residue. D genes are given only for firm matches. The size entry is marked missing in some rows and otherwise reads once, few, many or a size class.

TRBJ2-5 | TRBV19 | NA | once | TGTGCCAGTACCCCCTACTGGCCGGGGGTTGAGACCCAGTACTTC | CASTPYWPGVETQYF
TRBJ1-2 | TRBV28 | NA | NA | TGTGCCAGCAGTCCGCCTATAGTAGACTATGGCTACACCTTC | CASSPPIVDYGYTF
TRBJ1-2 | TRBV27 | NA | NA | TGTGCCAGCAGTGACCCCACGGGGGGCTACACCTTC | CASSDPTGGYTF
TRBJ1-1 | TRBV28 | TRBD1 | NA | TGTGCCAGCACCCTGACAGGGGGCGCGACTGAAGCTTTCTTT | CASTLTGGATEAFF
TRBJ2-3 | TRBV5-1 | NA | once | TGCGCCAGCAGCCCCGGGGGTAGCGTGAGGACAGATACGCAGTATTTT | CASSPGGSVRTDTQYF
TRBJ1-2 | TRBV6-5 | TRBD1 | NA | TGTGCCAGCAGCTGGACAGGGTATGGCTACACCTTC | CASSWTGYGYTF
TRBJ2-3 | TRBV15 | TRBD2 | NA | TGTGCCACCAGCAGAGCGGGGAGCGGGGTCACAGATACGCAGTATTTT | CATSRAGSGVTDTQYF
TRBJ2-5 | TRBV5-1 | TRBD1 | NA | TGCGCCAGCAGCTTAGGGACAGCGAATTTAATTAGTAGGCAGTACTTC | CASSLGTANLISRQYF
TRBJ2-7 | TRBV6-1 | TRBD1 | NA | TGTGCCAGCAGCGTAGACAGGGGGCTCTACGAGCAGTACTTC | CASSVDRGLYEQYF
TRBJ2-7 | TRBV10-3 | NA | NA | TGTGCCACGTCAGGGGACCAATACGAGCAGTACTTC | CATSGDQYEQYF
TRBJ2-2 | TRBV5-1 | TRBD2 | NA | TGCGCCAGCAGCTTTTCGGGACTAGCGGGAGGAATGGAAAGCACCGGGGAGCTGTTTTTT | CASSFSGLAGGMESTGELFF
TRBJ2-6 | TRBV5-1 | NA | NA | TGCGCCAGCAGCTCGTTTGGTTCCTCTGGGGCCAACGGCCTGACTTTC | CASSSFGSSGANGLTF
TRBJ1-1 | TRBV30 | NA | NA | TGTGCCTGGAGTGTCGGACAAGGCAACACTGAAGCTTTCTTT | CAWSVGQGNTEAFF
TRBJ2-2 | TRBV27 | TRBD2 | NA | TGTGCCAGCAAGCCAGGAGGGACTACCTCCACCGGGGAGCTGTTTTTT | CASKPGGTTSTGELFF
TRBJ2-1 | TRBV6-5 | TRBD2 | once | TGTGCCAGCAGTTACTCGACTAGCGGGATTGGCAATGAGCAGTTCTTC | CASSYSTSGIGNEQFF
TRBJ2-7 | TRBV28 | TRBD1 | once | TGTGCCAGCAGTTTAGGGGGACAGGTAATGGAACAGTACTTC | CASSLGGQVMEQYF
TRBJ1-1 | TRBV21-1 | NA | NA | TGTGCCAGCAGCAAACAGGGGGCAGCTTTCTTT | CASSKQGAAFF
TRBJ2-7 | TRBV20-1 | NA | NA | TGCAGTGCTAGATTTAAGTACGAGCAGTACTTC | CSARFKYEQYF
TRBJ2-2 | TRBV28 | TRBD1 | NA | TGTGCCAGCAGTTCTACAGGGGGCACGAACACCGGGGAGCTGTTTTTT | CASSSTGGTNTGELFF
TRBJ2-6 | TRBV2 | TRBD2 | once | TGTGCCAGCTCTCCCAGGACTAGTGGGATTTCTGGGGCCAACGGCCTGACTTTC | CASSPRTSGISGANGLTF
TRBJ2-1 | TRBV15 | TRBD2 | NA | TGTGCCACCAGCAGAGATTTAATTACGCGTGGCAGGACTAGCGGGCGGGACAATGAGCAGTTCTTC | CATSRDLITRGRTSGRDNEQFF
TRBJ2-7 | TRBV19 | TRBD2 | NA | TGTGCCAGCTCCTTCCAGCGGGAGGGCTACGAGCAGTACTTC | CASSFQREGYEQYF